Presented here are 29 T cell receptor beta chains from one specimen sequenced in a study of monozygotic twins with cystic fibrosis. Sequencing used immunoSEQ multiplex PCR; TCRdb keeps in-frame clones, though not all of them. The repertoire consists of around 35,000 clones, with over 70% occurring once and the leading ten covering 1.5% to 2%. The sequenced material came from blood. All receptors derive from a girl aged 2-10 years with cystic fibrosis.

The V and J genes are TRBV7-9 and TRBJ2-1; D is unclear. CDR3 length equals 14 residues. Germline values: CDR1 SEHNR, CDR2 FQNEAQ (reference sequence). The germline V and J ends were trimmed by 4 bases and 6 bases, with 13 bases remaining between them. CDR3 in DNA: TGTGCCAGCAGCTCCACTATCCTAATCAATGAGCAGTTCTTC. Its protein is CASSSTILINEQFF.

The chain couples TRBV7-9 to TRBJ2-7; 8 bases match TRBD1. This CDR3 has 11 amino acids. V lost 8 bases and J lost 3; bases outside the gene matches: 0. CDR1 is SEHNR, CDR2 FQNEAQ, per germline (reference sequence). The chain's CDR3 is CASDRGYEQYF. CDR3 coding DNA: TGTGCCAGCGACAGGGGCTACGAGCAGTACTTC.

The chain couples TRBV4-1 to TRBJ1-2; unclear D gene. CDR3 size: 17 residues. The germline V gene has CDR1 MGHRA and CDR2 YSYEKL. Trimming took 1 base from V and 2 from J, leaving 17 bases between them. CDR3 nucleotides: TGCGCCAGCAGCCAAGGACGAAGCGTGACACAGAACTATGGCTACACCTTC. It encodes CASSQGRSVTQNYGYTF.

The gene calls are TRBV19 and TRBJ1-2; perhaps TRBD1 as D (5 bases). Germline loops: CDR1 LNHDA, CDR2 SQIVND (reference sequence). Trimming pared 3 bases from V and 0 bases from J, leaving 11 bases between. The CDR3 has 15 amino acids. The CDR3 reads CASSISRDTNYGYTF. CDR3 nucleotide sequence: TGTGCCAGTAGTATCTCCAGGGATACTAACTATGGCTACACCTTC. Full variable domain (rest looked up from reference TRBV19 and TRBJ1-2): DGGITQSPKYLFRKEGQNVTLSCEQNLNHDAMYWYRQDPGQGLRLIYYSQIVNDFQKGDIAEGYSVSREKKESFPLTVTSAQKNPTAFYLCASSISRDTNYGYTFGSGTRLTVV.

The V and J genes are TRBV27 and TRBJ2-6; TRBD2 aligns across 7 bases. After removal of 5 bases from V and 2 bases from J, the junction contained 3 bases not matched to a gene. CDR3 length equals 15 residues. Germline CDR1 reads MNHEY; CDR2 reads SMNVEV (reference sequence). The CDR3, as DNA: TGTGCCAGCAGTCCCCGGGGGGCTGGGGCCAACGTCCTGACTTTC. Protein sequence: CASSPRGAGANVLTF.

CDR3: CASSKPTGLGYEQYF. CDR3 DNA sequence: TGTGCCAGCAGTAAGCCGACAGGGTTGGGCTACGAGCAGTACTTC. The genes are TRBV25-1 and TRBJ2-7, with 7 bases identical to TRBD1. CDR3 size: 15 residues. In germline, CDR1 is MGHDK, CDR2 SYGVNS. V lost 5 bases, J lost 3 bases, and 10 bases stayed unmatched.

The V gene is TRBV6-1, the J gene TRBJ1-5; TRBD1 might be the D (5 bases). From germline, CDR1 is MNHNS and CDR2 SASEGT. V was shortened by 6 bases and J by 3 bases, with 15 bases between the two germline ends. This CDR3 has 15 amino acids. This chain's CDR3 is CASRRQGTVNQPQHF. CDR3 DNA: TGTGCCAGCAGGAGGCAGGGTACTGTCAATCAGCCCCAGCATTTT.

With regard to this clone: An end of the junction differs from the germline gene, which may be a read error. The chain employs TRBV7-2 and TRBJ1-2; TRBD1 aligns across 8 bases. Looked up from germline, CDR1 is SGHTA and CDR2 is FQGNSA. This CDR3 has 13 residues. Written as DNA, the CDR3 is TGTGCCAGCAGCTTAGACTCCGGGACAGGTGAAGCCTTC. Translated: CASSLDSGTGEAF.

The chain is built from TRBV30 and TRBJ2-5; unclear D gene. CDR3 size: 17 residues. Between the trimmed V and J ends, which lost 0 bases and 0 bases, there was a span of 17 bases. CDR1 and CDR2 (germline): GTSNPN, SVGIG (reference sequence). CDR3 loop: CAWSVGRTRPYQETQYF. The DNA of the CDR3 is TGTGCCTGGAGTGTAGGGCGGACCCGACCGTACCAAGAGACCCAGTACTTC.

This chain links TRBV21-1 with TRBJ1-3. TRBV21-1 counts as a pseudogene. The CDR3 loop spans 21 amino acids. This chain's CDR3 is CASSKVGIFGPSVLAGNTIYF. Here the CDR3 DNA reads TGTGCCAGCAGCAAAGTTGGGATCTTTGGGCCGTCCGTTTTGGCTGGAAACACCATATATTTT.

The V and J genes are TRBV7-2 and TRBJ2-4; 7 bases line up with TRBD1. Germline V gene lookup returns CDR1 SGHTA and CDR2 FQGNSA. The CDR3 is made up of 13 amino acids. V shed 5 bases and J 6 bases; nucleotides not matched to a gene: 4. CDR3 DNA sequence: TGTGCCAGCAGCCATGGGGACAGAAACATTCAGTACTTC. Protein: CASSHGDRNIQYF.

V is TRBV9 and J is TRBJ1-1; unclear D gene. V was cut by 4 bases and J by 3 bases, with 13 bases left in between. CDR1 is SGDLS, CDR2 YYNGEE, per germline. The CDR3 length is 14 residues. The DNA for the CDR3 is TGTGCCAGCAGCTCCGCCCGGGGAGACACTGAAGCTTTCTTT. Its protein product is CASSSARGDTEAFF.

The gene calls are TRBV4-3 and TRBJ2-3; tentatively, D is TRBD2 (5 bases). V gave up 4 bases and J gave up 1 base, with 15 bases separating them. Germline V gene data show CDR1 as LGHNA and CDR2 as YSLEER. CDR3 length equals 16 residues. CDR3 region: CASSPQPKAGTDTQYF. CDR3 sequence (DNA): TGCGCCAGCAGCCCTCAACCCAAAGCGGGCACAGATACGCAGTATTTT.

The gene calls are TRBV7-2 and TRBJ2-4, with 9 nucleotides matching TRBD1. Trimming at V came to 4 bases and at J to 5 bases, leaving 0 bases not matched to a gene. There are 13 residues in the CDR3. Germline values: CDR1 SGHTA, CDR2 FQGNSA. CDR3 residues: CASSWDRENIQYF. DNA for the CDR3: TGTGCCAGCAGCTGGGACAGGGAAAACATTCAGTACTTC.

The chain uses TRBV25-1 and TRBJ1-5; D is perhaps TRBD1 (5 bases). CDR1 and CDR2 (germline): MGHDK, SYGVNS. V was clipped by 2 bases and J by 3 bases, with 11 bases between them. The CDR3 sequence is 15 residues long. As DNA, the CDR3 is TGTGCCAGCAGTGAACCCTCAGGGAACAATCAGCCCCAGCATTTT. Translation: CASSEPSGNNQPQHF.

The CDR3 nucleotides read TGTGCCTGGAGTGTACTGGGGGGGTACACTGAAGCTTTCTTT. Translating it yields CAWSVLGGYTEAFF. The rearrangement links TRBV30 to TRBJ1-1; a possible D gene is TRBD1 (5 bases). Germline V lookup: CDR1 GTSNPN, CDR2 SVGIG (reference sequence). The V end lost 0 bases, the J end lost 3 bases, and 11 bases lay between the germline ends. The CDR3 covers 14 residues.

This chain links TRBV6-5 with TRBJ2-7; 9 bases fit TRBD2. This CDR3 contains 15 residues. V trimming: 6 bases; J trimming: 4 bases; junction bases outside the gene matches: 10. The germline V gene encodes CDR1 MNHEY and CDR2 SVGAGI. CDR3 bases: TGTGCCAGCAGAAGGCTAGCGGCGGGAGGGTACGAGCAGTACTTC. Its protein is CASRRLAAGGYEQYF.

The chain has TRBV9 and TRBJ1-1; 8 nucleotides align to TRBD1. The V segment lost 3 bases and the J segment 1 base; nucleotides outside the gene matches: 5. This CDR3 region has 15 residues. The germline V gene encodes CDR1 SGDLS and CDR2 YYNGEE. DNA of the CDR3: TGTGCCAGCAGCGCCGTGGGGACAGGGAACACTGAAGCTTTCTTT. Residues: CASSAVGTGNTEAFF.

In this sample, this clone turned up once. The chain has TRBV6-5 and TRBJ1-1; D gene ambiguous. Germline V gene sequence: CDR1 MNHEY, CDR2 SVGAGI. V was cut by 6 bases and J by 5 bases, with 7 bases left in between. The CDR3 runs 11 residues. The CDR3 DNA sequence: TGTGCCAGCAGCCGGAGTACTGAAGCTTTCTTT. Residues: CASSRSTEAFF.

This clone was found once. This chain joins TRBV30 and TRBJ1-4; D not resolved. With 6 bases removed from V and 0 bases from J, the gap between germline ends came to 8 bases. CDR3 length: 13 amino acids. Germline assignment: CDR1 GTSNPN and CDR2 SVGIG (reference sequence). Written as DNA, the CDR3 is TGTGCCTGCCGGGCCGCAACTAATGAAAAACTGTTTTTT. It is translated as CACRAATNEKLFF.

V is TRBV6-4 and J is TRBJ2-2, with 10 nucleotides matching TRBD2. This CDR3 has 15 amino acids. Germline values: CDR1 MRHNA, CDR2 SNTAGT. The J segment lost 3 bases and the V segment lost 3 bases, leaving 1 base of the junction unmatched. CDR3 nucleotides: TGTGCCAGCAGTGAAGCGGGGGGGCACACCGGGGAGCTGTTTTTT. The encoded protein is CASSEAGGHTGELFF.

The rearrangement joins TRBV9 to TRBJ2-2; the D is unclear. The V and J ends lost 4 bases and 2 bases respectively, with 6 bases between them. The CDR3 has 13 residues. Looked up from germline, CDR1 is SGDLS and CDR2 is YYNGEE. DNA for the CDR3: TGTGCCAGCAGCTCCCCTAACACCGGGGAGCTGTTTTTT. It codes for CASSSPNTGELFF. Drawing the rest from reference TRBV9 and TRBJ2-2, the complete variable domain is DSGVTQTPKHLITATGQRVTLRCSPRSGDLSVYWYQQSLDQGLQFLIQYYNGEERAKGNILERFSAQQFPDLHSELNLSSLELGDSALYFCASSSPNTGELFFGEGSRLTVL.

V usage is TRBV29-1 and J usage is TRBJ2-5; D ambiguous. The CDR3 extends over 15 amino acids. V was clipped by 4 bases and J by 4 bases, with 19 bases between them. CDR1 is SQVTM, CDR2 ANQGSEA, per germline. This chain's CDR3 is CSVGASSRALETQYF. In nucleotides, the CDR3 is TGCAGCGTTGGGGCTTCTAGTCGTGCGCTAGAGACCCAGTACTTC.

The chain uses TRBV21-1 and TRBJ2-1; the table calls TRBD1, which could not be checked here. TRBV21-1 is described as a pseudogene. CDR3 length: 16 residues. The CDR3 DNA follows: TGTGCCAGCGAGGCCAGCGAAAGGACAGGGGTCAATGAGCAGTTCTTC. Amino acid sequence: CASEASERTGVNEQFF.

The chain joins TRBV6-1 to TRBJ1-1; D is unclear. V was cut by 1 base and J by 0 bases, with 9 bases left in between. The CDR3 extends over 15 amino acids. Looked up from germline, CDR1 is MNHNS and CDR2 is SASEGT. In DNA form, the CDR3 reads TGTGCCAGCAGTGAAGTCCAGCCCCTGAACACTGAAGCTTTCTTT. Translated, it gives CASSEVQPLNTEAFF.

The chain is built from TRBV5-4 and TRBJ1-2; no clear D. CDR1 and CDR2 from the germline V gene are SGHNT and YYREEE (reference sequence). Trimming stripped 4 bases from V and 4 bases from J, with 20 bases between. The CDR3 runs to 16 residues. In DNA form, the CDR3 reads TGTGCCAGCAGCGTAGGAATAGACACGCTCGGCTATGGCTACACCTTC. This translates into CASSVGIDTLGYGYTF.

The V gene is TRBV20-1, the J gene TRBJ2-5; D is ambiguous. The CDR3 totals 11 residues. With 7 bases removed from V and 4 bases from J, the gap between germline ends came to 10 bases. Germline loops: CDR1 DFQATT, CDR2 SNEGSKA (reference sequence). The CDR3 DNA follows: TGCAGTGGTAACAGAGGAGAGACCCAGTACTTC. This codes for CSGNRGETQYF.

The chain has TRBV29-1 and TRBJ1-1, with D hard to call. From germline, CDR1 is SQVTM and CDR2 ANQGSEA. The V end was cut by 6 bases, the J end by 3 bases, with 5 bases between. CDR3 length: 10 residues. CDR3 nucleotide sequence: TGCAGCGTCGGATACACTGAAGCTTTCTTT. Protein product: CSVGYTEAFF.

The chain links TRBV4-3 to TRBJ2-3, with D possibly TRBD2 on 6 matching bases. Trimming removed 1 base at V and 3 bases at J, with 20 bases between. The CDR3 is 18 amino acids. Germline V gives CDR1 LGHNA, CDR2 YSLEER. CDR3 DNA: TGCGCCAGCAGCCAAGTCGATTTCCGGGGGTTGAGAACAGATACGCAGTATTTT. Its translation is CASSQVDFRGLRTDTQYF.